This entry describes one TCR beta chain. Time point reported: persistent/refractory GD, antithyroid drugs over 5 years with positive TRAb. PBMC RNA was the source of the TCR library. The V and J ends lost 6 bases and 4 bases respectively, with 10 bases between them. The length of the CDR3 is 12 residues. Germline V gene sequence: CDR1 MNHEY, CDR2 SMNVEV (reference sequence). Arm-PCR of CDR3 regions and iRepertoire HTBI primers were used to build TCR beta libraries. MiXCR was run by TCRdb on the multiplex PCR reads, yielding one entry per CDR3 protein. There are hundreds of thousands of distinct CDR3 sequences in the sample; less than 25% occur only once, and 7.8% lies in the top ten. The data belong to a study of regulatory T cells in long-lasting Graves disease.

The clonotype was recovered from a female donor with Graves disease. Sample: peripheral blood mononuclear cells (PBMCs), taken when the disease was refractory, from a patient treated with antithyroid drugs. The V gene is TRBV27, the J gene TRBJ2-7; no firm D call. The CDR3 here is CASRRFGYEQYF. CDR3 DNA: TGTGCCAGCAGGAGGTTTGGGTACGAGCAGTACTTC.